Listed below are T cell receptor beta chains from one sample, sequenced in a study of blood T cell repertoires in COVID-19. Clones were sequenced by immunoSEQ multiplex PCR, and TCRdb holds only the in-frame ones, with some missing. The data contain about 250,000 clones, around 83% of them singletons. The specimen was peripheral blood. Source of these receptors: a man at least 80 years old with acute or convalescent COVID-19. Both conserved end residues are part of each CDR3. A D gene is named only where the DNA matches it firmly. Where a row states a size, it is once, few, many or the class of an expanded clone; other rows omit it.

d_call,v_call,clone_size,j_call,cdr3_nt,cdr3_aa
TRBD2,TRBV27,few,TRBJ2-7,TGTGCCAGCAGTACCCGGACTAGCGGCCACTACGAGCAGTACTTC,CASSTRTSGHYEQYF
TRBD1,TRBV9,NA,TRBJ2-1,TGTGCCAGCAGCTGGGACAGCTCCTACAATGAGCAGTTCTTC,CASSWDSSYNEQFF
NA,TRBV5-1,NA,TRBJ1-1,TGCGCCAGCAGCTTGGACCCGGGACAAGACACTGAAGCTTTCTTT,CASSLDPGQDTEAFF
NA,TRBV6-2/TRBV6-3,NA,TRBJ2-6,TGTGCCAGCAGTTATATGGAGGGGACCTCTGGGGCCAACGTCCTGACTTTC,CASSYMEGTSGANVLTF
NA,TRBV15,NA,TRBJ1-5,TGTGCCACCAGCAGATTGGTAGGGGTGAGCAATCAGCCCCAGCATTTT,CATSRLVGVSNQPQHF
TRBD2,TRBV30,few,TRBJ2-1,TGTGCCTGGAGTGTATCGGCTAGCGGGGCATACAATGAGCAGTTCTTC,CAWSVSASGAYNEQFF
NA,TRBV13,NA,TRBJ1-2,TGTGCCAGCAGCTTTCTCGACAGACCTTCCTATGGCTACACCTTC,CASSFLDRPSYGYTF
NA,TRBV5-1,NA,TRBJ2-3,TGCGCCAGCAGCTTGCCCCCCGGGACTCAAGACGATACGCAGTATTTT,CASSLPPGTQDDTQYF
TRBD2,TRBV6-5,NA,TRBJ2-4,TGTGCCAGCAGGTCTAGCGGTGAAAACATTCAGTACTTC,CASRSSGENIQYF
NA,TRBV5-1,NA,TRBJ1-1,TGCGCCAGCAGCTTCTCTAACACTGAAGCTTTCTTT,CASSFSNTEAFF
NA,TRBV6-5,few,TRBJ1-1,TGTGCCAGCAGTTACTCGAGAGGGGGCACTGAAGCTTTCTTT,CASSYSRGGTEAFF
NA,TRBV29-1,NA,TRBJ1-1,TGCAGCGTTGTTCGGGACAAGAACACTGAAGCTTTCTTT,CSVVRDKNTEAFF
NA,TRBV7-9,NA,TRBJ2-3,TGTGCCAGCAGCAGCGGACTCCCGGGGACAGATACGCAGTATTTT,CASSSGLPGTDTQYF
NA,TRBV7-9,NA,TRBJ2-2,TGTGCCAGCAGCTTAGGACCGGGACAAGTAACCGGGGAGCTGTTTTTT,CASSLGPGQVTGELFF
NA,TRBV13,NA,TRBJ2-5,TGTGCCAGCAGCCTCAGAGGGAAAGAGACCCAGTACTTC,CASSLRGKETQYF
TRBD1,TRBV10-2,NA,TRBJ2-7,TGCGCCAGCGGGGGGGACAGGGCTGGATACGAGCAGTACTTC,CASGGDRAGYEQYF
TRBD2,TRBV25-1,NA,TRBJ2-7,TGTGCCAGCAGTGAATTGGGTACTAGCGGGAGTAGGGAGCAGTACTTC,CASSELGTSGSREQYF
TRBD2,TRBV7-2,NA,TRBJ2-1,TGTGCCAGCAGCTTGAGCGGGGGGGCTAAGGTAGAGCAGTTCTTC,CASSLSGGAKVEQFF
TRBD2,TRBV27,NA,TRBJ2-1,TGTGCCAGCAGTACCCTAGCGGGAGGCGGCAATGAGCAGTTCTTC,CASSTLAGGGNEQFF
NA,TRBV30,NA,TRBJ1-2,TGTGCCTGGAGTGTAACGGGCAGGGGAACCGATGGCTACACCTTC,CAWSVTGRGTDGYTF
NA,TRBV19,NA,TRBJ1-5,TGTGCCAGTTGTTTTACCGGGGATCAGCCCCAGCATTTT,CASCFTGDQPQHF
TRBD1,TRBV7-2,NA,TRBJ1-2,TGTGCCAGCAGCTTGGGACAGGGCTATGGCTACACCTTC,CASSLGQGYGYTF
TRBD1,TRBV14,few,TRBJ2-5,TGTGCCAGCAGCCGGGACAGGGTAGAGACCCAGTACTTC,CASSRDRVETQYF
NA,TRBV19,NA,TRBJ2-3,TGTGCCAGTAGTCCCGGGGTCAAACCCAACCCAGATACGCAGTATTTT,CASSPGVKPNPDTQYF
NA,TRBV5-1,NA,TRBJ2-1,TGCGCCAGCAGCTTGTTCGCAGGGTTAAATGAGCAGTTCTTC,CASSLFAGLNEQFF
TRBD1,TRBV4-2,NA,TRBJ2-7,TGTGCCAGCAGCCAAGCAGGCCTGGGCAGGGGGCCCCACGAGCAGTACTTC,CASSQAGLGRGPHEQYF
NA,TRBV10-3,NA,TRBJ1-6,TGTGCCATCAGTGAGCTGGGGACAAGTAATTCACCCCTCCACTTT,CAISELGTSNSPLHF
TRBD1,TRBV12-3/TRBV12-4,NA,TRBJ1-4,TGTGCCAGCAGCACGGGGACAGGGGAAAAACTGTTTTTT,CASSTGTGEKLFF
NA,TRBV3-1/TRBV3-2,NA,TRBJ2-7,TGTGCCAGCAGCCAAGAAGGGAGGACAGGAAGGGACGAGCAGTACTTC,CASSQEGRTGRDEQYF
TRBD1,TRBV6-7,NA,TRBJ1-6,TGTGCCAGCAGTGCAGGGGGCCTGATTTCACCCCTCCACTTT,CASSAGGLISPLHF
TRBD2,TRBV6-5,NA,TRBJ2-7,TGTGCCAGCAGCGGACTAGCGGGAGGCGGGGAGCAGTACTTC,CASSGLAGGGEQYF
NA,TRBV6-1,NA,TRBJ1-5,TGTGCCAGCAGTGAATGGGGGGGTCAGCCCCAGCATTTT,CASSEWGGQPQHF
NA,TRBV16,NA,TRBJ1-2,TGTGCCAGCAGCCGTGTACAGCTCTATGGCTACACCTTC,CASSRVQLYGYTF
TRBD1,TRBV5-1,NA,TRBJ1-2,TGCGCCAGCAGCGTGACCGGGACAGACTATGGCTACACCTTC,CASSVTGTDYGYTF
TRBD1,TRBV7-9,NA,TRBJ2-2,TGTGCCAGCAGAAACCGACAGGGTATCACCGGGGAGCTGTTTTTT,CASRNRQGITGELFF
TRBD1,TRBV5-1,NA,TRBJ2-2,TGCGCCAGCACCCTCGAGGGGGCAGTCGGGGAGCTGTTTTTT,CASTLEGAVGELFF
NA,TRBV19,NA,TRBJ2-2,TGTGCCAGTAGTAAGGGGAACAGGGAAATAGCCGGGGAGCTGTTTTTT,CASSKGNREIAGELFF
TRBD1,TRBV6-5,NA,TRBJ1-5,TGTGCCAGCAGGACGACAGGGAAAGAGAATCAGCCCCAGCATTTT,CASRTTGKENQPQHF
TRBD2,TRBV29-1,NA,TRBJ2-5,TGCAGCGTTACAAGACCCGGGTCGGGGCTAGCGGTCCAAGAGACCCAGTACTTC,CSVTRPGSGLAVQETQYF
NA,TRBV6-5,NA,TRBJ2-4,TGTGCCAGCAGTTATGGGGGGGCGACAAAAAACATTCAGTACTTC,CASSYGGATKNIQYF
TRBD1,TRBV5-5,NA,TRBJ2-5,TGTGCCAGCAGCTTTGACAGGGAAGAGACCCAGTACTTC,CASSFDREETQYF
NA,TRBV7-2,few,TRBJ2-7,TGTGCCAGCAGCTTAGGCCGTGGTACGGGTCGTAGCTACGAGCAGTACTTC,CASSLGRGTGRSYEQYF
NA,TRBV5-6,NA,TRBJ2-3,TGTGCCAGCAGCTCAACAGGGAGCACAGATACGCAGTATTTT,CASSSTGSTDTQYF
TRBD1,TRBV5-1,NA,TRBJ1-4,TGCGCCAGCAGCCTCTGGACAGGGGCTAATGAAAAACTGTTTTTT,CASSLWTGANEKLFF